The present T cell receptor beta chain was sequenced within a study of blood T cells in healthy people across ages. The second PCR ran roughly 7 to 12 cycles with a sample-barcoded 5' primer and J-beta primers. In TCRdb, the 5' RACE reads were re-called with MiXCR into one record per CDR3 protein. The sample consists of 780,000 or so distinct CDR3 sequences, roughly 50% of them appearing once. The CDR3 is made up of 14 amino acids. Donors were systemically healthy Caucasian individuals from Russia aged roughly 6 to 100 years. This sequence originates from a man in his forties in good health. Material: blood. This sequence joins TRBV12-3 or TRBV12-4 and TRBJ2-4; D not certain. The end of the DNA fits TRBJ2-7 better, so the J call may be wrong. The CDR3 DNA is TGTGCCAGCAGTTTAGAATGGGCCCCATACGAGCAGTACTTC. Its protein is CASSLEWAPYEQYF.